The present entry profiles one TCR beta chain with its context. This sample stems from a study of blood T cell repertoires in COVID-19. CDR1 is LGHNA and CDR2 is YSLEER in the germline V gene. The CDR3 has 15 residues. After removal of 1 base from V and 6 bases from J, the junction contained 6 bases not matched to a gene. Method: immunoSEQ multiplex PCR; TCRdb's copy keeps in-frame clones and lacks some. The table lists around 70,000 clones, around 86% of them singletons. This receptor was obtained from a woman at least 80 years old with active or convalescent COVID-19. Sequencing input: peripheral blood. V usage is TRBV4-3 and J usage is TRBJ2-4, with TRBD2 matching over 7 bases. The CDR3 loop is CASSQGTGGGNIQYF. The CDR3, as DNA: TGCGCCAGCAGCCAAGGGACGGGCGGGGGAAACATTCAGTACTTC.